This TCR beta chain was sequenced in a study of blood T cell repertoires in COVID-19. A remark on this clone: The junction departs from the called germline gene at one end, perhaps through a read error.

Clones were sequenced by immunoSEQ multiplex PCR, and TCRdb holds only the in-frame ones, with some missing. The sample carries over 200,000 clones, roughly nine tenths recorded once. This CDR3 comprises 12 residues. Germline CDR1 reads GTSNPN; CDR2 reads SVGIG (reference sequence). This TCR derives from a man aged 55-75 years who had recovered from COVID-19. The chain links TRBV30 to TRBJ1-6; D might be TRBD1 (6 bases). Sequenced sample: peripheral blood. The CDR3 nucleotides read TGTGCTTGGAGTCCAGGGGATTCACCCCTCCACTTT. Translating it yields CAWSPGDSPLHF.